Presented here are 10 T cell receptor beta chains from one specimen sequenced in a study of identical twins (dated by TCRdb to between 2015 and 2016). The method was 5' RACE. The data were produced on an Illumina HiSeq 2000. Using fastp trimming at Q25 and MiXCR clonotype assembly, TCRdb reanalyzed the public sequencing data and kept in-frame beta chains. Rows are unified per CDR3 protein, each entry keeping the most common DNA and genes. A total of fewer than 550,000 distinct CDR3 sequences appear in this sample, roughly 15% of them only once. The ten largest clones capture roughly 0.4% of the sample. This sample also appeared in a second study, on yellow fever vaccine responses in identical twins.

Sequenced input: CD4+ T cells sorted from blood. All receptors derive from a woman younger than 30 in good health.

The chain carries TRBV5-1 and TRBJ1-1; D uncertain. The CDR3 loop spans 11 amino acids. Trimming stripped 4 bases from V and 6 bases from J, with 7 bases between. Per the germline V gene, CDR1 is SGHRS and CDR2 is YFSETQ. CDR3 sequence reads: CASSLPPEAFF. CDR3 sequence (DNA): TGCGCCAGCAGCCTTCCCCCTGAAGCTTTCTTT.

This clonotype was picked up a small number of times. The chain joins TRBV27 to TRBJ1-1; D is possibly TRBD1 (6 bases). The CDR3 has 14 residues. Germline assignment: CDR1 MNHEY and CDR2 SMNVEV (reference sequence). V lost 5 bases, J lost 8 bases, and 18 bases lay in between. The CDR3 sequence: CASSTPTGAGEAFF. CDR3 coding DNA: TGTGCCAGCAGTACGCCGACAGGCGCGGGAGAAGCTTTCTTT.

This clonotype was observed a handful of times. V gene TRBV5-1 combines with J gene TRBJ2-1; D is possibly TRBD2 (6 bases). This CDR3 is built from 15 residues. V lost 5 bases, J lost 2 bases, and 14 bases lay in between. Germline-derived CDR1 and CDR2 are SGHRS and YFSETQ. This chain's CDR3 is CASREGTQPYNEQFF. For the CDR3, the DNA is TGCGCCAGCAGAGAGGGGACTCAACCCTACAATGAGCAGTTCTTC.

The V gene is TRBV29-1, the J gene TRBJ1-1; D is undetermined. Germline V gene lookup returns CDR1 SQVTM and CDR2 ANQGSEA. Between the trimmed V and J ends, which lost 4 bases and 4 bases, there was a span of 7 bases. The CDR3 has 11 residues. CDR3 nucleotide sequence: TGCAGCGTTGTCGGGCTCACTGAAGCTTTCTTT. Protein sequence: CSVVGLTEAFF.

The chain links TRBV27 to TRBJ2-5; weak D call: TRBD1 (6 bases). Germline values: CDR1 MNHEY, CDR2 SMNVEV (reference sequence). This CDR3 spans 14 amino acids. V gave up 4 bases and J gave up 1 base, with 10 bases separating them. The CDR3: CASSSDRSQETQYF. The CDR3 DNA is TGTGCCAGCAGTTCAGACAGGTCCCAAGAGACCCAGTACTTC.

The rearrangement uses TRBV6-1 and TRBJ2-1, with 8 nucleotides matching TRBD2. Germline CDR1 is MNHNS and CDR2 is SASEGT. V trimming: 2 bases; J trimming: 2 bases; junction bases outside the gene matches: 5. This CDR3 contains 16 residues. CDR3 amino acids: CASSERSGRAYNEQFF. For the CDR3, the DNA is TGTGCCAGCAGTGAACGTTCCGGGAGGGCCTACAATGAGCAGTTCTTC.

This clonotype was counted a few times. The gene calls are TRBV7-3 and TRBJ2-2; 9 bases match TRBD1. Per germline, CDR1 SGHTA and CDR2 FQGTGA. The V segment lost 5 bases and the J segment 7 bases; nucleotides outside the gene matches: 8. There are 15 residues in the CDR3. For the CDR3, the DNA is TGTGCCAGCAGCCGGAACAGGGGGCAGGGCGGGGAGCTGTTTTTT. It is translated as CASSRNRGQGGELFF.

V usage is TRBV7-8 and J usage is TRBJ2-7, with 9 bases identical to TRBD1. Looked up from germline, CDR1 is SGHVS and CDR2 is FQNEAQ. Germline trimming cut 1 base from V and 2 bases from J; bases unmatched to any gene: 9. The CDR3 is 17 residues long. The CDR3 DNA is TGTGCCAGCAGCTTAGGATGGGACAGGGTTTTCCCCTACGAGCAGTACGTC. Amino acids: CASSLGWDRVFPYEQYV.

V usage is TRBV5-1 and J usage is TRBJ2-3; a weak D match, TRBD1 (5 bases). V was pared by 3 bases and J by 6 bases, with 14 bases between. Looked up from germline, CDR1 is SGHRS and CDR2 is YFSETQ. The CDR3 is 14 amino acids. CDR3 protein: CASSWTTNQDTQYF. DNA for the CDR3: TGCGCCAGCAGCTGGACAACCAACCAGGATACGCAGTATTTT.

This clonotype was detected many times. The V gene is TRBV29-1, the J gene TRBJ2-3; 8 bases are shared with TRBD1. This CDR3 spans 15 amino acids. Trimming removed 4 bases from V and 2 bases from J; junction bases left unmatched: 8. Germline V gene data show CDR1 as SQVTM and CDR2 as ANQGSEA. The CDR3 sequence is CSVGTGKTNTDTQYF. The CDR3, as DNA: TGCAGCGTTGGGACAGGGAAGACTAACACAGATACGCAGTATTTT.